Shown below are 29 T cell receptor beta chains from a single sample sequenced in a study of blood T cells in healthy people across ages. Together with a sample-barcoded 5' primer, a J-beta primer mix was included in a second PCR lasting about 6 to 11 cycles. TCRdb analysed the 5' RACE reads with MiXCR anew, one entry per CDR3 protein. The data show roughly 1.5 million distinct CDR3 sequences, approximately 39% seen once. The sample consisted of blood. The receptors shown here come from a woman under 30 in good health.

This clonotype was counted a few times. The gene calls are TRBV20-1 and TRBJ2-5; 10 bases fit TRBD2. V dropped 5 bases and J dropped 5; count of bases not matched to a gene: 11. CDR1 and CDR2 from the germline V gene are DFQATT and SNEGSKA (reference sequence). The CDR3 extends over 15 amino acids. CDR3 sequence: CSADPLAGVWETQYF. CDR3 bases: TGCAGTGCTGACCCTCTAGCGGGGGTCTGGGAGACCCAGTACTTC.

The chain links TRBV7-2 to TRBJ2-7; D is possibly TRBD1 or TRBD2 (5 bases each). Deletions cut 2 bases from V and 4 bases from J, with 21 bases between. The CDR3 has 17 amino acids. Per the germline V gene, CDR1 is SGHTA and CDR2 is FQGNSA. CDR3 loop: CASSLSPRSGRRYEQYF. The CDR3 nucleotides are TGTGCCAGCAGCTTATCACCGCGGTCGGGGCGAAGGTACGAGCAGTACTTC.

This clonotype appeared a few times. J is TRBJ1-2 and V is TRBV27; maybe TRBD1 (5 bases). The CDR3 loop spans 15 amino acids. Germline CDR1 is MNHEY and CDR2 is SMNVEV (reference sequence). V was clipped by 8 bases and J by 4 bases, with 20 bases between them. This chain's CDR3 is CASGLGLPWGYGYTF. The CDR3 DNA follows: TGTGCCAGCGGGTTGGGACTCCCATGGGGCTATGGCTACACCTTC.

The chain has TRBV20-1 and TRBJ2-7; D ambiguous. Per germline, CDR1 DFQATT and CDR2 SNEGSKA (reference sequence). Trimming removed 3 bases from V and 3 bases from J, with 15 bases in between. CDR3 length: 14 residues. CDR3 in DNA: TGCAGTGCTAGTAGGTCGGCCAGCAACTACGAGCAGTACTTC. This translates into CSASRSASNYEQYF.

The chain combines TRBV20-1 with TRBJ2-3; possible D gene TRBD1, 6 bases. V dropped 1 base and J dropped 11 bases, with 22 bases sitting between them. Germline V gene lookup returns CDR1 DFQATT and CDR2 SNEGSKA (reference sequence). CDR3 length: 15 residues. CDR3 in amino acids: CSARGPGHSLWGQYF. DNA for the CDR3: TGCAGTGCTAGAGGCCCGGGACACTCGCTCTGGGGGCAGTATTTT.

The chain uses TRBV9 and TRBJ1-3, with TRBD1 as a possible D gene (5 bases). The V end was cut by 2 bases, the J end by 3 bases, with 12 bases between. This CDR3 is built from 15 residues. In germline, CDR1 is SGDLS, CDR2 YYNGEE. The CDR3 region is CASSVRGFGGNTIYF. CDR3 bases: TGTGCCAGCAGCGTCCGGGGCTTCGGTGGAAACACCATATATTTT. Looking up the rest from reference TRBV9 and TRBJ1-3 gives the full variable domain: DSGVTQTPKHLITATGQRVTLRCSPRSGDLSVYWYQQSLDQGLQFLIQYYNGEERAKGNILERFSAQQFPDLHSELNLSSLELGDSALYFCASSVRGFGGNTIYFGEGSWLTVV.

The CDR3 coding sequence is TGTGCCAGCAGCCAACAGACAGGGGCCCACGAGCAGTACTTC. Protein product: CASSQQTGAHEQYF. The rearrangement joins TRBV7-2 to TRBJ2-4; 8 bases agree with TRBD1. The last part of the DNA fits TRBJ2-7 better; the J call may be wrong. This CDR3 region has 14 residues. Germline V gives CDR1 SGHTA, CDR2 FQGNSA.

There are a few counts of this clonotype. This chain connects TRBV2 to TRBJ2-5, with 7 bases matching TRBD1. V lost 6 bases to trimming and J lost 9 bases; unmatched junction nucleotides: 16. CDR3 length: 15 amino acids. Looked up from germline, CDR1 is SNHLY and CDR2 is FYNNEI. The DNA of the CDR3 is TGTGCCAGCAGCCCAAGGTCGGGACAGCAATGGCCCCAGTACTTC. Translating gives CASSPRSGQQWPQYF.

The J gene is TRBJ2-7, the V gene TRBV29-1; D may be TRBD1 (5 bases). The CDR3 is made up of 12 amino acids. The V end was cut by 4 bases, the J end by 1 base, with 8 bases between. Germline CDR1 is SQVTM and CDR2 is ANQGSEA. CDR3 in amino acids: CSVGYRSYEQYF. As DNA, the CDR3 is TGCAGCGTTGGTTACAGGTCCTACGAGCAGTACTTC.

J is TRBJ1-2 and V is TRBV4-1, with D uncertain. Germline lookup yields CDR1 MGHRA and CDR2 YSYEKL. V gave up 4 bases and J gave up 0 bases, with 18 bases separating them. This CDR3 region has 17 residues. The CDR3 protein is CASSPIFPVQANYGYTF. For the CDR3, the DNA is TGCGCCAGCAGCCCCATCTTCCCAGTTCAAGCTAACTATGGCTACACCTTC.

On this clonotype itself: This could be a read error, since a much larger clone is one nucleotide away. The V gene is TRBV4-1, the J gene TRBJ2-7, with D possibly matching TRBD2 (5 bases). V was clipped by 0 bases and J by 3 bases, with 12 bases between them. This CDR3 is built from 15 residues. Germline CDR1 MGHRA, CDR2 YSYEKL. CDR3 in amino acids: CASSQDLRGDYEQYF. In DNA form, the CDR3 reads TGCGCCAGCAGCCAAGATCTTCGGGGAGACTACGAGCAGTACTTC.

The chain recombines TRBV12-3 or TRBV12-4 with TRBJ2-5; 9 bases map to TRBD1. The V segment lost 6 bases and the J segment 4 bases; nucleotides outside the gene matches: 3. There are 13 residues in the CDR3. The CDR3 nucleotides are TGTGCCAGCAGAACACAGGGGGCAGAGACCCAGTACTTC. It translates to CASRTQGAETQYF.

The chain is built from TRBV27 and TRBJ2-5; a possible D gene is TRBD2 (6 bases). CDR3 size: 15 residues. V gave up 5 bases and J gave up 11 bases, with 24 bases separating them. Per germline, CDR1 MNHEY and CDR2 SMNVEV (reference sequence). As DNA, the CDR3 is TGTGCCAGCAGTAAAACTAGCCTTACCTACAATGAGCAGTACTTC. Protein: CASSKTSLTYNEQYF.

The chain has TRBV5-1 and TRBJ2-3, with TRBD1 matching over 8 bases. The ends lost 4 bases at V and 0 bases at J; junction bases unmatched: 7. CDR1 and CDR2 from the germline V gene are SGHRS and YFSETQ. The CDR3 covers 16 residues. The CDR3: CASSLLQGASTDTQYF. The CDR3 DNA is TGCGCCAGCAGCCTGTTGCAGGGGGCCAGCACAGATACGCAGTATTTT. Drawing the rest from reference TRBV5-1 and TRBJ2-3, the complete variable domain is KAGVTQTPRYLIKTRGQQVTLSCSPISGHRSVSWYQQTPGQGLQFLFEYFSETQRNKGNFPGRFSGRQFSNSRSEMNVSTLELGDSALYLCASSLLQGASTDTQYFGPGTRLTVL.

J is TRBJ2-3 and V is TRBV10-3; D perhaps matches TRBD2 (5 bases). This CDR3 has 14 residues. Per the germline V gene, CDR1 is ENHRY and CDR2 is SYGVKD. V was cut by 2 bases and J by 2 bases, with 8 bases left in between. CDR3 coding DNA: TGTGCCATCAGTGAGCTCGGGATCACAGATACGCAGTATTTT. It encodes CAISELGITDTQYF.

Here the CDR3 DNA reads TGTGCCAGCAGGGGAGCGGGGTATAATGAGCAGTTCTTC. Translating it yields CASRGAGYNEQFF. The chain combines TRBV12-3 or TRBV12-4 with TRBJ2-1, with 7 bases aligning to TRBD2. V was pared by 6 bases and J by 7 bases, with 6 bases of the junction left unmatched. There are 13 residues in the CDR3.

This clonotype was found a few times. The chain combines TRBV24-1 with TRBJ1-1; D is ambiguous. The length of the CDR3 is 13 residues. Germline V gene lookup returns CDR1 KGHDR and CDR2 SFDVKD. With 4 bases removed from V and 1 base from J, the gap between germline ends came to 6 bases. The CDR3 loop is CATSDSPNTEAFF. As DNA, the CDR3 is TGTGCCACCAGTGACTCACCGAACACTGAAGCTTTCTTT.

The V call is TRBV7-2, the J call TRBJ1-4, with D perhaps TRBD1 (6 bases). Germline V gene lookup returns CDR1 SGHTA and CDR2 FQGNSA. The CDR3 spans 14 residues. V lost 0 bases and J lost 11, with 13 bases in between. CDR3: CASSLAGGGDKLFF. CDR3 bases: TGTGCCAGCAGCTTAGCTGGAGGGGGGGATAAACTGTTTTTT. The complete variable domain, with remaining parts taken from reference TRBV7-2 and TRBJ1-4, reads GAGVSQSPSNKVTEKGKDVELRCDPISGHTALYWYRQSLGQGLEFLIYFQGNSAPDKSGLPSDRFSAERTGGSVSTLTIQRTQQEDSAVYLCASSLAGGGDKLFFGSGTQLSVL.

There are a few counts of this clonotype. DNA of the CDR3: TGTGCCAGCAGTACCGCACCTCCGGGCTACCAAGAGACCCAGTACTTC. Translated, it gives CASSTAPPGYQETQYF. V gene TRBV12-3 or TRBV12-4 combines with J gene TRBJ2-5; no firm D call. Trimming took off 5 bases at V and 0 bases at J, with 16 bases between the two ends. This CDR3 spans 16 amino acids.

This clonotype showed up just a few times. The chain has TRBV6-5 and TRBJ2-1; D is unresolved. There are 13 residues in the CDR3. Germline V CDR1 and CDR2: MNHEY, SVGAGI. V lost 4 bases and J 4 bases, leaving 8 bases between the germline ends. The CDR3 loop is CASSSESYNEQFF. The CDR3 bases are TGTGCCAGCAGTTCGGAGAGTTACAATGAGCAGTTCTTC.

The rearrangement joins TRBV7-2 to TRBJ1-5; unclear D gene. The V gene lost 1 base and the J gene lost 7 bases, with 11 bases spanning the gap. Germline V lookup: CDR1 SGHTA, CDR2 FQGNSA. The CDR3 has 14 residues. This CDR3 reads CASSLEAPRQPQHF. The CDR3 region has the DNA TGTGCCAGCAGCTTAGAGGCACCCAGACAGCCCCAGCATTTT.

V and J are TRBV12-3 or TRBV12-4 and TRBJ1-5, with D uncertain. V was pared by 7 bases and J by 4 bases, with 11 bases between. CDR3 length: 13 residues. The CDR3 DNA is TGTGCCAGCACACGGACGTGGAATCAGCCCCAGCATTTT. It specifies CASTRTWNQPQHF.

This clonotype was detected a few times. The chain carries TRBV29-1 and TRBJ2-1, with D perhaps being TRBD1 or TRBD2 (5 bases each). The V end lost 7 bases, the J end lost 4 bases, and 14 bases lay between the germline ends. Germline CDR1 SQVTM, CDR2 ANQGSEA. The CDR3 is 13 residues long. This CDR3 is CSGGSGFYNEQFF. The CDR3 nucleotides read TGCAGCGGGGGGTCGGGTTTTTACAATGAGCAGTTCTTC.

This clonotype was counted between two and nine times. The chain couples TRBV11-2 to TRBJ1-1; D possibly corresponds to TRBD1 (6 bases). V dropped 6 bases and J dropped 8 bases, with 22 bases sitting between them. The CDR3 covers 15 residues. In germline, CDR1 is SGHAT, CDR2 FQNNGV. The CDR3 DNA reads as TGTGCCAGCAGGTCGTTACAGGGCCCCCCCCGAGAAGCTTTCTTT. Translation gives CASRSLQGPPREAFF.

The chain employs TRBV20-1 and TRBJ1-1; D is unclear. Trimming took off 3 bases at V and 5 bases at J, with 13 bases between the two ends. The germline V gene has CDR1 DFQATT and CDR2 SNEGSKA (reference sequence). This CDR3 region has 13 residues. The CDR3 nucleotides read TGCAGTGCTAGTGTGGTTCCGGTGACTGAAGCTTTCTTT. This encodes CSASVVPVTEAFF.

The chain links TRBV20-1 to TRBJ2-7; a weak D match, TRBD1 (6 bases). Trimming took 6 bases from V and 3 from J, leaving 15 bases between them. The CDR3 is 13 amino acids. Germline CDR1 DFQATT, CDR2 SNEGSKA (reference sequence). The CDR3 spells CSAVTGRGYEQYF. CDR3 nucleotide sequence: TGCAGTGCGGTTACAGGGAGAGGCTACGAGCAGTACTTC.

In its sample, this clonotype was seen a few times. This rearrangement joins TRBV28 to TRBJ2-1, with 8 bases fitting TRBD1. Germline assignment: CDR1 MDHEN and CDR2 SYDVKM. There are 13 residues in the CDR3. V dropped 6 bases and J dropped 6; count of bases not matched to a gene: 4. The CDR3 DNA sequence: TGTGCCAGCAGGGGGGACAGGCTCAATGAGCAGTTCTTC. Residues: CASRGDRLNEQFF.

This clonotype was counted only a few times. V is TRBV7-2 and J is TRBJ2-3; 8 nucleotides line up with TRBD2. Germline V gene sequence: CDR1 SGHTA, CDR2 FQGNSA. This CDR3 contains 15 residues. V was pared by 4 bases and J by 1 base, with 4 bases of the junction left unmatched. CDR3 loop: CASSSYSGGTDTQYF. As DNA, the CDR3 is TGTGCCAGCAGCTCCTATAGCGGGGGCACAGATACGCAGTATTTT.

This clonotype has only a few counts. The rearrangement joins TRBV4-3 to TRBJ2-2; no definite D call. Germline CDR1 reads LGHNA; CDR2 reads YSLEER. Trimming left V 5 bases short and J 5 bases short, with 9 bases between. The CDR3 has 13 amino acids. The CDR3 bases are TGCGCCAGCAGCTATTTTGGGACCGGGGAGCTGTTTTTT. Its translation is CASSYFGTGELFF.